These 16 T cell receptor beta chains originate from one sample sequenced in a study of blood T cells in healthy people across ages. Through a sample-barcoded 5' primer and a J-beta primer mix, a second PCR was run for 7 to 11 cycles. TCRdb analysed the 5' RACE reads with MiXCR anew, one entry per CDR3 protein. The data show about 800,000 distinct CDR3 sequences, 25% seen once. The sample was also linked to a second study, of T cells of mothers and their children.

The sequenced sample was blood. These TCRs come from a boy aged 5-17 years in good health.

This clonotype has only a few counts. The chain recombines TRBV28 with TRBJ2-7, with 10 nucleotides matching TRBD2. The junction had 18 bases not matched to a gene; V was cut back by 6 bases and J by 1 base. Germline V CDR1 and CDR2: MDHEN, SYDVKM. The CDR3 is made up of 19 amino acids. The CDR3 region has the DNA TGTGCCAGCAGGGGAGAGCGGGAGGGCCCCGGACTGAGGTCCTACGAGCAGTACTTC. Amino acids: CASRGEREGPGLRSYEQYF.

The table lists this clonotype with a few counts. The CDR3 spells CASSLRGLNTDTQYF. CDR3 coding DNA: TGTGCCAGCAGTTTAAGGGGATTGAACACAGATACGCAGTATTTT. The chain has TRBV12-3 or TRBV12-4 and TRBJ2-3, with D possibly matching TRBD1 (5 bases). Trimming shortened V by 2 bases and J by 2 bases, and 11 bases separated the two germline ends. The CDR3 covers 15 residues.

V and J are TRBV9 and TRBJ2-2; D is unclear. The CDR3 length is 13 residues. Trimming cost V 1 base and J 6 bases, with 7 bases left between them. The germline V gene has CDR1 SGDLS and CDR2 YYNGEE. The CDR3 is CASSVKGAGELFF. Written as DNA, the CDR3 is TGTGCCAGCAGCGTAAAGGGCGCCGGGGAGCTGTTTTTT.

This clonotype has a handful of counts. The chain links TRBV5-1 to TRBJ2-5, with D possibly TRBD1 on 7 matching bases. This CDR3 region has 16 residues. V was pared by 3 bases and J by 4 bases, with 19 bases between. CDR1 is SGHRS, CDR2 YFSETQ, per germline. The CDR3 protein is CASSSGDRVEGETQYF. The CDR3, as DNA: TGCGCCAGCAGCTCGGGAGACAGGGTAGAGGGAGAGACCCAGTACTTC. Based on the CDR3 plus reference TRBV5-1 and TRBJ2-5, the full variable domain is KAGVTQTPRYLIKTRGQQVTLSCSPISGHRSVSWYQQTPGQGLQFLFEYFSETQRNKGNFPGRFSGRQFSNSRSEMNVSTLELGDSALYLCASSSGDRVEGETQYFGPGTRLLVL.

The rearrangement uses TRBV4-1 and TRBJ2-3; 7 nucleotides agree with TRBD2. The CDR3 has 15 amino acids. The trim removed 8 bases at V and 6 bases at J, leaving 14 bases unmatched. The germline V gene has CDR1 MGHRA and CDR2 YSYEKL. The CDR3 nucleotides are TGCGCCAGCTCCGGGGAGGGCAGGGTGCTCGATACGCAGTATTTT. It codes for CASSGEGRVLDTQYF.

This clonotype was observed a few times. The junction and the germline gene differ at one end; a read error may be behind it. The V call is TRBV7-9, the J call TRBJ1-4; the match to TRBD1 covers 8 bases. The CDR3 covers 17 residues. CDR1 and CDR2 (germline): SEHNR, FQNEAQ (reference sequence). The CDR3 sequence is CASSPPLGGQDNEKLSF. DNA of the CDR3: TGTGCCAGCAGCCCTCCTTTAGGGGGACAGGATAATGAAAAACTGTCTTTT.

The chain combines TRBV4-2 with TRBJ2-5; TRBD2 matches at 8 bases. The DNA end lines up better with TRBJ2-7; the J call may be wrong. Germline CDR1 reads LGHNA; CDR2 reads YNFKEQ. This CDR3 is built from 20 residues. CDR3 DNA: TGTGCCAGCAGCCAAGATGACCTCCGGGCGGGAGGTGGTTCTCTCTACGAGCAGTACTTC. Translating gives CASSQDDLRAGGGSLYEQYF.

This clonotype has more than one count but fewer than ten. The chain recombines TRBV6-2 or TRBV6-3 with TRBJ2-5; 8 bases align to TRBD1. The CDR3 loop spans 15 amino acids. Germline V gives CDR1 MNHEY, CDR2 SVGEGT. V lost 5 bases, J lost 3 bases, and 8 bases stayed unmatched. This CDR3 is CASSPLTGGEETQYF. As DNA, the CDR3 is TGTGCCAGCAGTCCACTTACAGGGGGAGAAGAGACCCAGTACTTC.

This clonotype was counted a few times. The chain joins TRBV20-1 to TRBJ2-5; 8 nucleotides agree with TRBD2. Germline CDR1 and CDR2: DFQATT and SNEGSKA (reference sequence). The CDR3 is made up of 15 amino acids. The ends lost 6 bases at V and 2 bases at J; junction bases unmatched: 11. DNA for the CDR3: TGCAGTGCAGGGGCGGCGGGGGGAAAACAAGAGACCCAGTACTTC. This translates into CSAGAAGGKQETQYF.

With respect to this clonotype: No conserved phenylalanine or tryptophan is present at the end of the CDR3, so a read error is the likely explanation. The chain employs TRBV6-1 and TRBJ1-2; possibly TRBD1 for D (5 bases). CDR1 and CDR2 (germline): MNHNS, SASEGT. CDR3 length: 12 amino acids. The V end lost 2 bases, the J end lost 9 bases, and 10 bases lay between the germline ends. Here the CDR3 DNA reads TGTGCCAGCAGTGAAACTGGGGCGCGCTACACCCTC. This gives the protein CASSETGARYTL.

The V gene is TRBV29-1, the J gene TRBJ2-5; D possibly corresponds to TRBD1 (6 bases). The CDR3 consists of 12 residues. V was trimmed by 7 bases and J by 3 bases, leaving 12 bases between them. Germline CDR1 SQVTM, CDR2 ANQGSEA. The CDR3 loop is CSDVPGEETQYF. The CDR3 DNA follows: TGCAGCGACGTCCCAGGGGAAGAGACCCAGTACTTC.

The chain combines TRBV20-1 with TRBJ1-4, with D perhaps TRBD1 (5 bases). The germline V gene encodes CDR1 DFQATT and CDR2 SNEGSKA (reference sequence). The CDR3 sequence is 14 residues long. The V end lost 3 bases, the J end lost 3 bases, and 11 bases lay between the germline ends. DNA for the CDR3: TGCAGTGCTAGCCCCGGGGGGGCTAATGAAAAACTGTTTTTT. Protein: CSASPGGANEKLFF.

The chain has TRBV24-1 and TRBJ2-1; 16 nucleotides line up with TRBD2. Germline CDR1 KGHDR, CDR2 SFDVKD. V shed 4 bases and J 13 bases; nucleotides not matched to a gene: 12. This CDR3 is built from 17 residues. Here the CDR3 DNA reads TGTGCCACCAGTGAAAATAAGGGGACTAGCGGGGGGGCCGCCCAGTTCTTC. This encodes CATSENKGTSGGAAQFF.

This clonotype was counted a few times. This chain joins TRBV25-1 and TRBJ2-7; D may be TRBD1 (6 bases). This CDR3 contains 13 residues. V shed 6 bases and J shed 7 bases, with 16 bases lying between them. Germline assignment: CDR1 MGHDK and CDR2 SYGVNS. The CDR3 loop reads CASSLVAGEEQYF. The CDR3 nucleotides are TGTGCCAGCAGCCTCGTGGCAGGGGAAGAGCAGTACTTC.

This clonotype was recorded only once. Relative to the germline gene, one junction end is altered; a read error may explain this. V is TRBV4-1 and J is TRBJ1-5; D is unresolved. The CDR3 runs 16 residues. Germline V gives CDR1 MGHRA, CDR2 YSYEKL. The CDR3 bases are TGCGCCAGCAGCCAAGAAGGGCTGGGGTCAGTTCAGCCCCAGCACTTT. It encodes CASSQEGLGSVQPQHF.

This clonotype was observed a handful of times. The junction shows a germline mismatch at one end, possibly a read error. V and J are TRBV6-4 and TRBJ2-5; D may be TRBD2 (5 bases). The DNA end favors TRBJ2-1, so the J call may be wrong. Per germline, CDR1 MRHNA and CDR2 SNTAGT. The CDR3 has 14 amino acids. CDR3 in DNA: TGTACCAGCAGTGAACTGGCGGGTTACAATGAGCAGTTCTTC. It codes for CTSSELAGYNEQFF.